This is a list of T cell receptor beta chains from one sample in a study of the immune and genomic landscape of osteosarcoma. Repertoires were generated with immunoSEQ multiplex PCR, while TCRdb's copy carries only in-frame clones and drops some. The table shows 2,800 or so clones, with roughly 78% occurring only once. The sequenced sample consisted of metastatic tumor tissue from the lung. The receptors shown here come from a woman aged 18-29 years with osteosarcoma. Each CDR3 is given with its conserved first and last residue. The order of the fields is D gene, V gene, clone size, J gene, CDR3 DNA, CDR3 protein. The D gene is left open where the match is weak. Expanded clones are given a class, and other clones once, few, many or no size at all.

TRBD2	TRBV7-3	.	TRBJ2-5	TGTGCCAGCAGCCGACTAGCGGGGGGAGAGACCCAGTACTTC	CASSRLAGGETQYF
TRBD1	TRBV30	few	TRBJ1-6	TGTGCCTGGACGGACAGGGATTATTCACCCCTCCACTTT	CAWTDRDYSPLHF
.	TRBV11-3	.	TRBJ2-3	TGTGCCAGCAGCTTAGACCCCTTCCGGGGCACAGATACGCAGTATTTT	CASSLDPFRGTDTQYF
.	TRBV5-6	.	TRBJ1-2	TGTGCCAGCAGCTTGGCCCAGGCGTACTATGGCTACACCTTC	CASSLAQAYYGYTF
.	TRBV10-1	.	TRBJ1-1	TGCGCCAGCAGTGAGTCGTACAGGGTTGTTGAAGCTTTCTTT	CASSESYRVVEAFF
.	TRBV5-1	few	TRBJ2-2	TGCGCCAGCACGGGGGCCAACACCGGGGAGCTGTTTTTT	CASTGANTGELFF
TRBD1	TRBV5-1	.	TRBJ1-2	TGCGCCAGCAGCTTGGGGGACAGGGGGACCTATGGCTACACCTTC	CASSLGDRGTYGYTF
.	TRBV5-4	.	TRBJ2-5	TGTGCCAGCAGCCCGGCGGGAGAGACCCAGTACTTC	CASSPAGETQYF
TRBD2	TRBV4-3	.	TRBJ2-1	TGCGCCAGCAGCCAAGAGAAGTTAGCGGGGACCTACAATGAGCAGTTCTTC	CASSQEKLAGTYNEQFF
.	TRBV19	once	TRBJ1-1	TGTGCCAGTAGTATAATCGAAGGGGAAGCTTTCTTT	CASSIIEGEAFF
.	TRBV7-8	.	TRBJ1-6	TGTGCCAGCAGCTTAGGTCAGGCCCTTAGCTCCTATAATTCACCCCTCCACTTT	CASSLGQALSSYNSPLHF
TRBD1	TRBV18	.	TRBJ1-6	TGTGCCAGCTCATCGGACAGGAATTCACCCCTCCACTTT	CASSSDRNSPLHF
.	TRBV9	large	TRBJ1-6	TGTGCCAGCAGCCCTAACAGCGTTTCTTCACCCCTCCACTTT	CASSPNSVSSPLHF
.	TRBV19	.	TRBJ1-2	TGTGCCAGTAGTATAGAGGGAAGAAGGGCCTATGGCTACACCTTC	CASSIEGRRAYGYTF
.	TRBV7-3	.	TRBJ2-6	TGTGCCAGCAGCTTAATCGGTACAGCCAACTCTGGGGCCAACGTCCTGACTTTC	CASSLIGTANSGANVLTF
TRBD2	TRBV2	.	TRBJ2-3	TGTGCCAGCGACGGGGGGGCCGGGTTGGATACGCAGTATTTT	CASDGGAGLDTQYF
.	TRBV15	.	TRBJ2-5	TGTGCCACCAGCAGAGATCCCGGGAGAGGGGAGACCCAGTACTTC	CATSRDPGRGETQYF
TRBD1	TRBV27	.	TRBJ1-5	TGTGCCAGCGCTCCCGGGACAGGGAACAATCAGCCCCAGCATTTT	CASAPGTGNNQPQHF
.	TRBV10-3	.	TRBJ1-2	TGTGCCATCAATTCGCTGAGCTATGGCTACACCTTC	CAINSLSYGYTF
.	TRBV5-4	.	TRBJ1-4	TGTGCCAGCAGCTTTCAGGGACGCCGGAATGAAAAACTGTTTTTT	CASSFQGRRNEKLFF
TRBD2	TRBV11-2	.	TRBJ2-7	TGTGCCAGCAGCTTAAACCCGGGGGGGCCCGAGCAGTACTTC	CASSLNPGGPEQYF
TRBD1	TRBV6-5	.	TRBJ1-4	TGTGCCAGCAGTAAGGACAGGGGCTGGGAAAAACTGTTTTTT	CASSKDRGWEKLFF
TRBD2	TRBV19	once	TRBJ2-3	TGTGCCAGTAGTAGGGGGACTAGCGGGGGAAGCACAGATACGCAGTATTTT	CASSRGTSGGSTDTQYF
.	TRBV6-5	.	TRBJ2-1	TGTGCCAGCAGCCCGGGACTTCCAAACGTCAATGAGCAGTTCTTC	CASSPGLPNVNEQFF